This T cell receptor (beta chain) was recorded in a study of cytomegalovirus exposure and HLA in healthy donors. Study-level points and caveats: Later, an analysis found that TCR clusters from the first cohort tended to co-occur in the 120 or so validation repertoires.

Method: immunoSEQ multiplex PCR; TCRdb's copy keeps in-frame clones and lacks some. This table has about 98,000 clones, about 90% appearing once. This CDR3 contains 13 residues. Germline CDR1 and CDR2: MNHEY and SMNVEV (reference sequence). Trimming left V 5 bases short and J 6 bases short, with 11 bases between. The donors belonged to the roughly 120-subject validation cohort, separate from the 666-subject first cohort. Comments on this clone: Its antigen is not known.

The chain recombines TRBV27 with TRBJ1-5, with a possible D match to TRBD1 (6 bases). The sequence was collected from a young man in good health and CMV-seropositive. Sequencing used PBMCs. The CDR3, as DNA: TGTGCCAGCAGTCCTACAGGGTTTCAGCCCCAGCATTTT. Translating gives CASSPTGFQPQHF.